A selection of T cell receptor beta chains follows, all from one sample in a study of T cells after yellow fever vaccination. One entry per CDR3 protein results from TCRdb running MiXCR on the 5' RACE reads. The sample holds around 70,000 distinct CDR3 sequences, more than 5.5% seen once. Sequencing used CD8+ T cells sorted from PBMCs, obtained less than 6 days after the first yellow fever vaccination. The origin of the receptors is a man between 18 and 35 years old who received the YFV17D yellow fever vaccine. The CDR3 runs from the conserved cysteine through the conserved F or W. The order of the fields is clone size, CDR3 length, D gene, J gene, V gene, CDR3 DNA, CDR3 protein. A D gene is named only where the DNA matches it firmly. Size is omitted from some rows. Given values are once, few, many or a class for expanded clones.

size: few
length: 15
D: -
J: TRBJ1-2
V: TRBV4-1
DNA: TGCGCCAGCCCCCCGGGACCATGCCGGGCGGATGGCTACACCTTC
CDR3: CASPPGPCRADGYTF

size: few
length: 15
D: -
J: TRBJ2-2
V: TRBV9
DNA: TGTGCCAGCAGCGCCGCCGCGGGGTACACCGGGGAGCTGTTTTTT
CDR3: CASSAAAGYTGELFF

size: few
length: 12
D: -
J: TRBJ1-5
V: TRBV4-3
DNA: TGCGCCAGCAGCCATCCTGGGCAGCCCCAGCATTTT
CDR3: CASSHPGQPQHF

size: few
length: 17
D: TRBD2
J: TRBJ2-5
V: TRBV6-5
DNA: TGTGCCAGCAGTTACAGCTGGGGTAGCGGGGATCAAGAGACCCAGTACTTC
CDR3: CASSYSWGSGDQETQYF

size: many
length: 16
D: -
J: TRBJ2-2
V: TRBV6-2/TRBV6-3
DNA: TGTGCCAGCATTGGCCATCAAAATCGAACAACCGGGGAGCTGTTTTTT
CDR3: CASIGHQNRTTGELFF

size: -
length: 14
D: -
J: TRBJ1-1
V: TRBV5-5
DNA: TGTGCCAGCAGCTCTACTCAAGGGGCAACTGAAGCTTTCTTT
CDR3: CASSSTQGATEAFF

size: few
length: 13
D: -
J: TRBJ2-3
V: TRBV20-1
DNA: TGCAGTGCTAGAACCTATAGCACAGATACGCAGTATTTT
CDR3: CSARTYSTDTQYF

size: -
length: 15
D: -
J: TRBJ2-1
V: TRBV11-1
DNA: TGTGCCAGCAGCAGGGACGGAAGCTCCTACAATGAGCAGTTCTTC
CDR3: CASSRDGSSYNEQFF

size: few
length: 17
D: TRBD2
J: TRBJ2-5
V: TRBV11-2
DNA: TGTGCCAGCACCCCCGGGCTAGCGGGGGGGTACCAAGAGACCCAGTACTTC
CDR3: CASTPGLAGGYQETQYF

size: many
length: 16
D: -
J: TRBJ2-1
V: TRBV2
DNA: TGTGCCAGCAGTGATTGGGGGATTGAATCCTACAATGAGCAGTTCTTC
CDR3: CASSDWGIESYNEQFF

size: many
length: 12
D: -
J: TRBJ2-7
V: TRBV5-1
DNA: TGCGCCAGCAGCTCCAGGGTTGGCGAGCAGTACTTC
CDR3: CASSSRVGEQYF

size: few
length: 15
D: -
J: TRBJ1-5
V: TRBV4-1
DNA: TGCGCCAGCAGCCAATTATTGACGGCGGATCAGCCCCAGCATTTT
CDR3: CASSQLLTADQPQHF

size: -
length: 13
D: -
J: TRBJ1-6
V: TRBV12-3/TRBV12-4
DNA: TGTGCCAGCAGTCAGGCCCCCAGTTCACCCCTCCACTTT
CDR3: CASSQAPSSPLHF

size: many
length: 15
D: -
J: TRBJ2-2
V: TRBV2
DNA: TGTGCCAGCACCCCGGAAAACTCGAACACCGGGGAGCTGTTTTTT
CDR3: CASTPENSNTGELFF

size: many
length: 17
D: -
J: TRBJ2-7
V: TRBV4-2
DNA: TGTGCCAGCAGCCAAGATCAATCAGGGAAGGGTTCGATCGAGCAGTACTTC
CDR3: CASSQDQSGKGSIEQYF

size: few
length: 13
D: TRBD1
J: TRBJ2-1
V: TRBV5-1
DNA: TGCGCCAGCAGCTTAGGGACAGGGTGGGAGCAGTTCTTC
CDR3: CASSLGTGWEQFF

size: few
length: 15
D: -
J: TRBJ2-7
V: TRBV19
DNA: TGTGCCAGTAGTAAAGGCGGGGGCTATCCCTACGAGCAGTACTTC
CDR3: CASSKGGGYPYEQYF

size: -
length: 15
D: -
J: TRBJ2-1
V: TRBV19
DNA: TGTGCCAGTAACGACTTGGCGTATATGGGAGATGAGCAGTTCTTC
CDR3: CASNDLAYMGDEQFF

size: few
length: 19
D: TRBD2
J: TRBJ2-5
V: TRBV4-2
DNA: TGTGCCAGCAGCCAATTGACTAGCGGGGGGCCACGCGAGCAAGAGACCCAGTACTTC
CDR3: CASSQLTSGGPREQETQYF

size: many
length: 13
D: -
J: TRBJ2-5
V: TRBV4-1
DNA: TGCGCCAGCAGCCAAGAGCCGCAAGAGACCCAGTACTTC
CDR3: CASSQEPQETQYF

size: -
length: 14
D: -
J: TRBJ2-1
V: TRBV5-8
DNA: TGTGCCAGCAGCTTAAGGGCAGCCTACAATGAGCAGTTCTTC
CDR3: CASSLRAAYNEQFF

size: -
length: 14
D: -
J: TRBJ2-5
V: TRBV4-3
DNA: TGCGCCAGCAGCCAAGTCGCCAGGACAGAGACCCAGTACTTC
CDR3: CASSQVARTETQYF

size: many
length: 16
D: TRBD1
J: TRBJ1-1
V: TRBV11-2
DNA: TGTGCCAGCAGCTTAGGATGGGAGGGGGCGCGCACTGAAGCTTTCTTT
CDR3: CASSLGWEGARTEAFF

size: -
length: 17
D: -
J: TRBJ1-3
V: TRBV4-3
DNA: TGCGCCAGCAGCCCAAGACCCGGGCCTCTCTCTGGAAACACCATATATTTT
CDR3: CASSPRPGPLSGNTIYF

size: many
length: 14
D: -
J: TRBJ2-7
V: TRBV2
DNA: TGTGCCAGCAGTGATGAGCTAAGCCCCCACGAGCAGTACTTC
CDR3: CASSDELSPHEQYF

size: -
length: 15
D: TRBD1
J: TRBJ1-2
V: TRBV6-5
DNA: TGTGCCAGCAGGGGGACCGGGGACAGCATTTATGGCTACACCTTC
CDR3: CASRGTGDSIYGYTF

size: few
length: 15
D: TRBD1
J: TRBJ2-7
V: TRBV5-1
DNA: TGCGCCAGCAGCTGGGGGACAGGCTCCTCCTACGAGCAGTACTTC
CDR3: CASSWGTGSSYEQYF

size: few
length: 14
D: -
J: TRBJ1-2
V: TRBV15
DNA: TGTGCCACCAGCAGGGGCCGGGCCGACTATGGCTACACCTTC
CDR3: CATSRGRADYGYTF

size: -
length: 15
D: TRBD2
J: TRBJ2-5
V: TRBV12-3/TRBV12-4
DNA: TGTGCCAGCAGCTCCACCGAGCGGGGGTTTGAGACCCAGTACTTC
CDR3: CASSSTERGFETQYF

size: -
length: 13
D: TRBD1
J: TRBJ2-3
V: TRBV6-6
DNA: TGTGCCAGCAAGGTGCAGGGGGCTAATACGCAGTATTTT
CDR3: CASKVQGANTQYF

size: -
length: 15
D: TRBD1
J: TRBJ2-2
V: TRBV28
DNA: TGTGCCAGCAGTTGGGCACGGGACAGGGCCGGGGAGCTGTTTTTT
CDR3: CASSWARDRAGELFF

size: many
length: 14
D: -
J: TRBJ1-5
V: TRBV5-5
DNA: TGTGCCAGCAGCTTTTTCGATAGCAATCAGCCCCAGCATTTT
CDR3: CASSFFDSNQPQHF

size: few
length: 14
D: -
J: TRBJ2-5
V: TRBV7-2
DNA: TGTGCCAGCAGCTCAGTCGTCCGGGGCCTGACCCAGTACTTC
CDR3: CASSSVVRGLTQYF

size: medium-sized
length: 14
D: TRBD2
J: TRBJ2-5
V: TRBV6-5
DNA: TGTGCCAGCAGTTACAGCGGGGGGGGGGAGACCCAGTACTTC
CDR3: CASSYSGGGETQYF

size: -
length: 16
D: -
J: TRBJ2-1
V: TRBV11-3
DNA: TGTGCCAGCAGCTTAGGACCCCTCGGCTCCTACAATGAGCAGTTCTTC
CDR3: CASSLGPLGSYNEQFF

size: -
length: 20
D: TRBD2
J: TRBJ2-1
V: TRBV20-1
DNA: TGCAGTGCTAGTTCTACCGGGACTAGCGGGGGGGTAAGCTCCTACAATGAGCAGTTCTTC
CDR3: CSASSTGTSGGVSSYNEQFF

size: many
length: 16
D: TRBD1
J: TRBJ1-2
V: TRBV29-1
DNA: TGCAGCGTTGTCTCTGGTCTGGACCAGGGGGACTATGGCTACACCTTC
CDR3: CSVVSGLDQGDYGYTF

size: few
length: 12
D: -
J: TRBJ2-7
V: TRBV9
DNA: TGTGCCAGCAGCGGGGGGACCCACGAGCAGTACTTC
CDR3: CASSGGTHEQYF

size: medium-sized
length: 14
D: TRBD1
J: TRBJ2-3
V: TRBV5-1
DNA: TGCGCCAGCAGCTTGAGGACAGGGTCGGATACGCAGTATTTT
CDR3: CASSLRTGSDTQYF

size: few
length: 15
D: TRBD1
J: TRBJ2-7
V: TRBV4-1
DNA: TGCGCCAGCAGCCCGAGGGGGACAGGGAACTACGAGCAGTACTTC
CDR3: CASSPRGTGNYEQYF

size: many
length: 17
D: -
J: TRBJ2-2
V: TRBV4-1
DNA: TGCGCCAGCAGCCAAGAACGGTGGATCGGACACACCGGGGAGCTGTTTTTT
CDR3: CASSQERWIGHTGELFF

size: many
length: 16
D: -
J: TRBJ1-2
V: TRBV20-1
DNA: TGCAGTGCCACAGTAGACAGTCCTTTAGCTAACTATGGCTACACCTTC
CDR3: CSATVDSPLANYGYTF

size: few
length: 14
D: TRBD1
J: TRBJ2-7
V: TRBV7-9
DNA: TGTGCCAGCAGCCAGACAGGGGGCCTTAACGAGCAGTACTTC
CDR3: CASSQTGGLNEQYF

size: -
length: 15
D: -
J: TRBJ2-5
V: TRBV7-3
DNA: TGTGCCAGCAGCCGCCTCGGGGGCGGCGGTGAGACCCAGTACTTC
CDR3: CASSRLGGGGETQYF

size: -
length: 14
D: -
J: TRBJ1-4
V: TRBV2
DNA: TGTGCCAGCAGTGAAATTGGGGCGGAGGAAAAACTGTTTTTT
CDR3: CASSEIGAEEKLFF

size: once
length: 16
D: -
J: TRBJ2-1
V: TRBV15
DNA: TGTGCCACCAGCAGAGGGGCGGGGCCCACCTACAATGAGCAGTTCTTC
CDR3: CATSRGAGPTYNEQFF

size: few
length: 18
D: -
J: TRBJ2-2
V: TRBV7-2
DNA: TGTGCCAGCAGCTTAGCCCCGTTCGGCGGGGGCAATGCCGGGGAGCTGTTTTTT
CDR3: CASSLAPFGGGNAGELFF

size: few
length: 13
D: -
J: TRBJ2-5
V: TRBV7-9
DNA: TGTGCCAGCAGCTTAGTTCCCCAAGAGACCCAGTACTTC
CDR3: CASSLVPQETQYF

size: many
length: 14
D: TRBD1
J: TRBJ2-7
V: TRBV6-1
DNA: TGTGCCAGCAGCCGGGGGACAGGGTTTGGCGAGCAGTACTTC
CDR3: CASSRGTGFGEQYF

size: -
length: 14
D: -
J: TRBJ1-2
V: TRBV7-9
DNA: TGTGCCAGCAGCTTATCTGGGCAGTGGTATGGCTACACCTTC
CDR3: CASSLSGQWYGYTF

size: many
length: 17
D: -
J: TRBJ2-1
V: TRBV15
DNA: TGTGCCACCAGCAGACCACTCCCTATAGGTGGGGTGTATGAGCAGTTCTTC
CDR3: CATSRPLPIGGVYEQFF

size: -
length: 14
D: -
J: TRBJ2-1
V: TRBV4-3
DNA: TGCGCCAGCAGCCAAGAGGGTTGGTACAATGAGCAGTTCTTC
CDR3: CASSQEGWYNEQFF

size: -
length: 12
D: -
J: TRBJ2-7
V: TRBV29-1
DNA: TGCAGCGTTGAAGGGGGCCGGGACGAGCAGTACTTC
CDR3: CSVEGGRDEQYF

size: few
length: 13
D: -
J: TRBJ2-1
V: TRBV18
DNA: TGTGCCAGCTCTCTTTCGGAGGACAATGAGCAGTTCTTC
CDR3: CASSLSEDNEQFF